Below, one T cell receptor beta chain is given with its context. Its cognate antigen is unknown. A read error may explain this, as a much larger clone is one base away. The iRepertoire nested amplicon-rescue multiplex PCR amplified TCR alpha and beta CDR3s from RNA. A single record per CDR3 protein comes from TCRdb applying MiXCR to the multiplex PCR reads. This repertoire shows roughly 350,000 distinct CDR3 sequences, 41% found once; its top ten account for around 11%. The CDR3 is 15 amino acids. The germline V gene encodes CDR1 LGHNA and CDR2 YSLEER. This record belongs to a study of glioma-infiltrating T cells. Study-wide results and limits: A blood CDR3 motif signature was depleted in highly divergent patients. Non-neoplastic patients had below-expected tissue-blood divergence, while all gliomas exceeded expectation. Tissue and blood shared very few CDR3 sequences.

This clonotype was obtained from a human donor with low-grade glioma or glioblastoma, undergoing nonglioma brain surgery, or in good health (not recorded which). Sequenced sample: glioma tissue, nonneoplastic brain tissue, or PBMCs (not recorded which). The chain employs TRBV4-3 and TRBJ2-1; no clear D gene. DNA for the CDR3: TGCGCCAGCAGCCAAGAGGCCCAGGTCTTCGATGAGCAGCTCTTC. Translating gives CASSQEAQVFDEQLF.